A selection of T cell receptor beta chains follows, all from one sample in a study of cytomegalovirus exposure and HLA in healthy donors. The protocol was immunoSEQ multiplex PCR, while the TCRdb copy is restricted to in-frame clones and leaves out a portion. The sample has 120,000 or so clones, over 70% seen once. Sequencing was done on a sample of PBMCs. The receptor source for this set is a woman in her forties or fifties in good health and CMV-seronegative. CDR3s include the opening cysteine and the closing phenylalanine or tryptophan. The D gene is left open where the match is weak. Size is omitted from some rows. Given values are once, few, many or a class for expanded clones.

TRBJ2-1 TRBD2 14 NA TRBV7-9 CASSRTSGYNEQFF TGTGCCAGCAGCCGGACTAGCGGGTACAATGAGCAGTTCTTC
TRBJ2-1 NA 16 NA TRBV6-6 CASSYGGGGGNNEQFF TGTGCCAGCAGTTACGGGGGGGGCGGCGGGAATAATGAGCAGTTCTTC
TRBJ2-7 TRBD2 15 NA TRBV6-5 CASSRSGLAGYEQYF TGTGCCAGCAGTCGAAGCGGACTAGCGGGTTACGAGCAGTACTTC
TRBJ2-5 NA 12 NA TRBV7-9 CSSKGYQETQYF TGTTCCAGCAAGGGGTACCAAGAGACCCAGTACTTC
TRBJ2-3 NA 15 once TRBV15 CATSPLAPRTDTQYF TGTGCCACCAGTCCATTAGCGCCTCGCACAGATACGCAGTATTTT
TRBJ1-5 NA 14 NA TRBV19 CASSGGGIGQPQHF TGTGCCAGTAGTGGGGGGGGAATCGGTCAGCCCCAGCATTTT
TRBJ1-2 NA 11 NA TRBV28 CASQTNYGYTF TGTGCCAGCCAGACAAACTATGGCTACACCTTC
TRBJ1-2 TRBD1 16 NA TRBV19 CASSIDGTGNNYGYTF TGTGCCAGTAGTATAGACGGGACAGGGAACAACTATGGCTACACCTTC
TRBJ1-2 NA 15 NA TRBV6-5 CASSSDNMATYGYTF TGTGCCAGCAGTTCAGACAATATGGCAACCTATGGCTACACCTTC
TRBJ1-6 NA 15 NA TRBV28 CASLKAKGRNSPLHF TGTGCCAGCCTGAAAGCCAAGGGGAGGAATTCACCCCTCCACTTT
TRBJ1-5 TRBD1 14 NA TRBV27 CASSFQGANQPQHF TGTGCCAGCAGTTTCCAGGGGGCAAATCAGCCCCAGCATTTT
TRBJ2-1 TRBD1 16 NA TRBV25-1 CASSDPGTGKDNEQFF TGTGCCAGCAGTGACCCCGGGACAGGGAAGGACAATGAGCAGTTCTTC
TRBJ2-6 NA 17 NA TRBV18 CASSPLAGSSGANVLTF TGTGCCAGCTCACCACTCGCAGGGTCGAGCGGGGCCAACGTCCTGACTTTC
TRBJ1-1 NA 13 once TRBV6-1 CASSEVLDTEAFF TGTGCCAGCAGTGAAGTACTGGACACTGAAGCTTTCTTT
TRBJ2-7 NA 19 NA TRBV9 CASSHPRQTSEGAWDEQYF TGTGCCAGCAGCCATCCCCGACAGACTAGCGAGGGGGCCTGGGACGAGCAGTACTTC
TRBJ1-2 TRBD1 14 NA TRBV28 CASSRDRGTYGYTF TGTGCCAGCAGCCGGGACAGGGGCACCTATGGCTACACCTTC
TRBJ1-1 TRBD1 16 once TRBV9 CASSAHTGQGSTEAFF TGTGCCAGCAGCGCACACACTGGACAGGGGAGTACTGAAGCTTTCTTT
TRBJ2-7 NA 14 NA TRBV6-6 CASRPLGQPYEQYF TGTGCCAGCAGACCCCTCGGACAACCCTACGAGCAGTACTTC
TRBJ2-2 TRBD2 16 NA TRBV5-4 CASSSGLAGATGELFF TGTGCCAGCAGCTCCGGACTAGCGGGAGCGACCGGGGAGCTGTTTTTT
TRBJ2-6 NA 17 NA TRBV5-8 CASSLRISGSGANVLTF TGTGCCAGCAGCTTGCGGATAAGCGGGTCTGGGGCCAACGTCCTGACTTTC
TRBJ2-5 NA 12 NA TRBV14 CASSQVSGTQYF TGTGCCAGCAGCCAAGTTAGTGGGACCCAGTACTTC
TRBJ1-3 NA 17 NA TRBV11-2 CASSLGPLGSSGNTIYF TGTGCCAGCAGCTTAGGCCCCTTGGGGAGCTCTGGAAACACCATATATTTT
TRBJ2-5 NA 11 NA TRBV6-5 CASSFKETQYF TGTGCCAGCAGTTTTAAAGAGACCCAGTACTTC
TRBJ2-3 NA 15 few TRBV7-3 CASSPVLSSSDTQYF TGTGCCAGCAGCCCAGTGCTTTCCTCCTCAGATACGCAGTATTTT
TRBJ2-1 TRBD2 13 NA TRBV5-1 CASSQIAGVEQFF TGCGCCAGCAGCCAAATAGCGGGAGTCGAGCAGTTCTTC
TRBJ2-3 TRBD1 15 NA TRBV9 CASSATGGGSDTQYF TGTGCCAGCAGCGCGACAGGGGGCGGGTCAGATACGCAGTATTTT